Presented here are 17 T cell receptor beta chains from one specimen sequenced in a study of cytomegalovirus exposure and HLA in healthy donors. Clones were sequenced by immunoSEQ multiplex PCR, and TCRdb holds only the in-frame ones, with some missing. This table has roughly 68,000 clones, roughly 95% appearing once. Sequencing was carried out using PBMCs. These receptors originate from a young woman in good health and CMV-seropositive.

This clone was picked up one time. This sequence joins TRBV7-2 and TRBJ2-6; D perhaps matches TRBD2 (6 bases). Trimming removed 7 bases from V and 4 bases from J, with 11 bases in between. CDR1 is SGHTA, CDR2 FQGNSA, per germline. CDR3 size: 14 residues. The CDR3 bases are TGTGCCAGCACCCCAGGAGGGGGGGCCAACGTCCTGACTTTC. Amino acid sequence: CASTPGGGANVLTF. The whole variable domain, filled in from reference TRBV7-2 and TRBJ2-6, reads GAGVSQSPSNKVTEKGKDVELRCDPISGHTALYWYRQSLGQGLEFLIYFQGNSAPDKSGLPSDRFSAERTGGSVSTLTIQRTQQEDSAVYLCASTPGGGANVLTFGAGSRLTVL.

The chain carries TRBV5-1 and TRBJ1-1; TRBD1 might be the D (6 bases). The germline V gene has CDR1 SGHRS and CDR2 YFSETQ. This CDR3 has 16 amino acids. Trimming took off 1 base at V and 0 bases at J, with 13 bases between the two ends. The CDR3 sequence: CASSLMAGALNTEAFF. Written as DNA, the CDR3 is TGCGCCAGCAGCTTGATGGCAGGGGCATTGAACACTGAAGCTTTCTTT.

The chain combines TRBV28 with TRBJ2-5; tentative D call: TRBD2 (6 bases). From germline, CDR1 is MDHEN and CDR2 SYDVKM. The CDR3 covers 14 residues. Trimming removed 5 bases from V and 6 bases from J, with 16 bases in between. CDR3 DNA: TGTGCCAGCAGTCTCGCTCGGGAGCGGAAGACCCAGTACTTC. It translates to CASSLARERKTQYF.

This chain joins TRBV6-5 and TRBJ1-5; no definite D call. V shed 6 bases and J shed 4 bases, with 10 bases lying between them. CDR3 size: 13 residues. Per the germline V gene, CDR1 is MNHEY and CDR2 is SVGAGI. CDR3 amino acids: CASSLNVNQPQHF. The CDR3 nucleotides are TGTGCCAGCAGCCTAAACGTGAATCAGCCCCAGCATTTT.

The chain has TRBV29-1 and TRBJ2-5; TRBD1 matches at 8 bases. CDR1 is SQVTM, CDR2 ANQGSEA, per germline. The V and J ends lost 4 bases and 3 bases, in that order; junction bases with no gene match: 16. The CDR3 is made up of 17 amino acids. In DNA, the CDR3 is TGCAGCGTTGCCCCGGTTGCCACAGGGGGTAAGGAAGAGACCCAGTACTTC. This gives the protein CSVAPVATGGKEETQYF.

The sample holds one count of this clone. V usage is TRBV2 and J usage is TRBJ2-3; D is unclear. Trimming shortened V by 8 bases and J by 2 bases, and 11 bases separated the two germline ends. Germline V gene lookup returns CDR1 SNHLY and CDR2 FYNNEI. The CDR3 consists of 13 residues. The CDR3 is CASGVTHTDTQYF. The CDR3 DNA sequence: TGTGCCAGCGGAGTTACGCACACAGATACGCAGTATTTT.

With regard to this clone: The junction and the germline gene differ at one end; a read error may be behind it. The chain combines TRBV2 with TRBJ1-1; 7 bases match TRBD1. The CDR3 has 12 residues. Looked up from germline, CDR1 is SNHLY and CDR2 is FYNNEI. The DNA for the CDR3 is TGTGCCAGCAGTGAATCGGGACAGTACAAACCGTTT. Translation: CASSESGQYKPF.

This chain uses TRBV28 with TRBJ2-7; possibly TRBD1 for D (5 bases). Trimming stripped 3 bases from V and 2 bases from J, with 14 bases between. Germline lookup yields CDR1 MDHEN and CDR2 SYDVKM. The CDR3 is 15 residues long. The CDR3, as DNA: TGTGCCAGCAGTTTGTTTGGGCAGGGTGCCTACGAGCAGTACTTC. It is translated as CASSLFGQGAYEQYF. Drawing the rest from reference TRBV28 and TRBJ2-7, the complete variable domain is DVKVTQSSRYLVKRTGEKVFLECVQDMDHENMFWYRQDPGLGLRLIYFSYDVKMKEKGDIPEGYSVSREKKERFSLILESASTNQTSMYLCASSLFGQGAYEQYFGPGTRLTVT.

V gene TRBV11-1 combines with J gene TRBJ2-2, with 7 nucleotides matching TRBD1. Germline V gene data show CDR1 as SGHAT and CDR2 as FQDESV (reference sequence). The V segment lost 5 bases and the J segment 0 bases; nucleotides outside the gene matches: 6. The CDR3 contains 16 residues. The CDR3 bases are TGTGCCAGCAGCCCAACAGGGGCACCGAACACCGGGGAGCTGTTTTTT. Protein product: CASSPTGAPNTGELFF.

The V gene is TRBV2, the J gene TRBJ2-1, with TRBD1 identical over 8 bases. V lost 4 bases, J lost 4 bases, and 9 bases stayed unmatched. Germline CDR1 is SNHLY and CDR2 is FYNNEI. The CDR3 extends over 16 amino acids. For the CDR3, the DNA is TGTGCCAGCAGTGCTAGGCGGACAGGGATATACAATGAGCAGTTCTTC. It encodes CASSARRTGIYNEQFF. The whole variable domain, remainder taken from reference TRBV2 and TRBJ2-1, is EPEVTQTPSHQVTQMGQEVILRCVPISNHLYFYWYRQILGQKVEFLVSFYNNEISEKSEIFDDQFSVERPDGSNFTLKIRSTKLEDSAMYFCASSARRTGIYNEQFFGPGTRLTVL.

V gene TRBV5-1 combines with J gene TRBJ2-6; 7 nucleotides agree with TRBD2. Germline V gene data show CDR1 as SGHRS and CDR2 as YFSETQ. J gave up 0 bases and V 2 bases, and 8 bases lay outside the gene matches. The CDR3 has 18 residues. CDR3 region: CASSFIPGGFSGANVLTF. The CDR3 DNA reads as TGCGCCAGCAGCTTTATCCCGGGGGGATTCTCTGGGGCCAACGTCCTGACTTTC.

Written as DNA, the CDR3 is TGTGCCAGCAGCGGTGGACAGGGGGGTGACACTGAAGCTTTCTTT. Its translation is CASSGGQGGDTEAFF. The rearrangement uses TRBV9 and TRBJ1-1; TRBD1 aligns across 10 bases. The CDR3 spans 15 residues. CDR1 and CDR2 (germline): SGDLS, YYNGEE. Germline trimming cut 3 bases from V and 3 bases from J; bases unmatched to any gene: 5.

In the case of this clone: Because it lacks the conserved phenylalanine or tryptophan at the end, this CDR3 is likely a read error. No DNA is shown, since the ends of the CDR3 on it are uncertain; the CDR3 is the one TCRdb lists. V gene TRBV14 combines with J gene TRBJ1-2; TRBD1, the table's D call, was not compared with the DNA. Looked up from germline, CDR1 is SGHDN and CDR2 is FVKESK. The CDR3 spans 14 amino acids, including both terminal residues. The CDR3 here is CASSHAGTGDRPSL.

CDR3 in amino acids: CASSISSGSYGTDTQYF. CDR3 in DNA: TGTGCCAGCAGTATCAGTAGCGGGAGCTACGGCACAGATACGCAGTATTTT. The chain has TRBV27 and TRBJ2-3, with 9 bases fitting TRBD2. The V gene's germline CDR1 is MNHEY and CDR2 SMNVEV (reference sequence). V trimming: 5 bases; J trimming: 1 base; junction bases outside the gene matches: 10. The CDR3 contains 17 residues.

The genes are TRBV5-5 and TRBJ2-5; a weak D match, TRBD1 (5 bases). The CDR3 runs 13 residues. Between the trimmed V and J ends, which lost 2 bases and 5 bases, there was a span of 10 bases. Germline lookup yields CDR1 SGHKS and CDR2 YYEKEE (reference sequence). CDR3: CASSFGAPETQYF. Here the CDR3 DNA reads TGTGCCAGCAGCTTTGGGGCACCCGAGACCCAGTACTTC.

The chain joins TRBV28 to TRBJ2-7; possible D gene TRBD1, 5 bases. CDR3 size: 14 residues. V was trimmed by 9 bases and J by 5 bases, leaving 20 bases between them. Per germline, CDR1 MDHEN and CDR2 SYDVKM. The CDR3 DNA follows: TGTGCCAGTCAGCCGACAGTCCGACTCGACGAGCAGTACTTC. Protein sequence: CASQPTVRLDEQYF.

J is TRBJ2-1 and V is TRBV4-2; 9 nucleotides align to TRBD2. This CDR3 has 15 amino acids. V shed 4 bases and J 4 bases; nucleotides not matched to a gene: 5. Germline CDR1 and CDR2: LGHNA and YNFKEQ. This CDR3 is CASSRRTSDYNEQFF. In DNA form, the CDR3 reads TGTGCCAGCAGCCGACGGACTAGCGATTACAATGAGCAGTTCTTC.